These 28 T cell receptor beta chains were sequenced from one sample in a study of Ad26.COV2.S vaccination and SARS-CoV-2 variants. Treatment given: roughly 20 received Ad26.COV2.S at low or high dose, single or two shots; about 5 received placebo; per-sample allocation not given. Collection of samples fell on day 63 after the first vaccine or placebo injection. Profiling relied on immunoSEQ multiplex PCR, and the TCRdb table lists in-frame clones only, not all of them. The repertoire has hundreds of thousands of clones, 80% to 90% of them found once; the top ten carry around 3.5%. The sample consisted of peripheral blood, taken in a trial of Ad26.COV2.S vaccine versus placebo. These receptors were collected from a person aged 18-60 years who received the Ad26.COV2.S COVID-19 vaccine or a placebo.

V gene TRBV20-1 combines with J gene TRBJ1-1; 7 bases map to TRBD1. The V and J ends lost 3 bases and 1 base, in that order; junction bases with no gene match: 5. The CDR3 consists of 14 residues. Germline lookup yields CDR1 DFQATT and CDR2 SNEGSKA (reference sequence). The CDR3 DNA reads as TGCAGTGCTAGTTGGCAGGGGGGGAACACTGAAGCTTTCTTT. Encoded protein: CSASWQGGNTEAFF.

The chain is built from TRBV7-2 and TRBJ1-3; D unclear. V lost 1 base and J 4 bases, leaving 17 bases between the germline ends. Germline V gene data show CDR1 as SGHTA and CDR2 as FQGNSA. The CDR3 has 17 residues. Here the CDR3 DNA reads TGTGCCAGCAGCTTAGGCGGAGGCAGGATGGGAGGAAACACCATATATTTT. As protein: CASSLGGGRMGGNTIYF.

This clone was recorded at least ten times. This chain joins TRBV21-1 and TRBJ2-3; the table's D gene call, TRBD1, was not cross checked with the DNA. TRBV21-1 is a recognized pseudogene. The CDR3 totals 16 residues. CDR3 nucleotides: TGTGCCAGCAGCAAAGTGGTTATCAGGCAGCCCGATACGCAGTATTTT. Its protein is CASSKVVIRQPDTQYF.

This clone turned up a few times. CDR3 amino acids: CASSLGQPVTEAFF. The CDR3, as DNA: TGCGCCAGCAGCCTGGGACAGCCCGTAACTGAAGCTTTCTTT. The chain carries TRBV4-1 and TRBJ1-1; TRBD1 aligns across 7 bases. This CDR3 is built from 14 residues. Germline CDR1 and CDR2: MGHRA and YSYEKL. V was pared by 4 bases and J by 5 bases, with 7 bases of the junction left unmatched.

J is TRBJ2-7 and V is TRBV6-2 or TRBV6-3; D may correspond to TRBD1 or TRBD2 (5 bases each). CDR3 length equals 15 residues. V dropped 6 bases and J dropped 3 bases, with 18 bases sitting between them. The germline CDR1 and CDR2 sequences are MNHEY and SVGEGT. CDR3 residues: CASSHHPGTDYEQYF. DNA of the CDR3: TGTGCCAGCAGCCACCATCCGGGGACCGACTACGAGCAGTACTTC.

The chain couples TRBV13 to TRBJ2-5; 9 bases match TRBD1. Germline CDR1 reads PRHDT; CDR2 reads FYEKMQ (reference sequence). CDR3 length equals 11 residues. Unmatched junction bases numbered 3, after V lost 11 bases and J lost 5 bases. The chain's CDR3 is CAQGTGETQYF. Written as DNA, the CDR3 is TGTGCCCAGGGGACAGGGGAGACCCAGTACTTC.

This chain connects TRBV9 to TRBJ1-2; no clear D gene. V lost 0 bases to trimming and J lost 6 bases, with 18 bases between them. This CDR3 has 16 residues. Germline CDR1 reads SGDLS; CDR2 reads YYNGEE. The CDR3 nucleotides are TGTGCCAGCAGCGTAGACAGCTCCTATGCCCCGGATGGCTACACCTTC. This translates into CASSVDSSYAPDGYTF.

This clone was seen more than once but under ten times. The genes are TRBV5-1 and TRBJ1-2; no reliable D call. The CDR3 spans 13 residues. Germline V lookup: CDR1 SGHRS, CDR2 YFSETQ. The ends were cut back, 0 bases at V and 5 bases at J, with 8 bases in the middle. The CDR3 protein is CASSLEPIYGYTF. The CDR3 DNA sequence: TGCGCCAGCAGCTTGGAACCCATTTATGGCTACACCTTC.

The chain combines TRBV15 with TRBJ1-6, with a possible D match to TRBD1 (5 bases). The CDR3 has 14 amino acids. CDR1 LNHNV and CDR2 YYDKDF come from the germline V gene (reference sequence). Trimming took 2 bases from V and 12 from J, leaving 14 bases between them. The CDR3 is CATSRLGGGGPLHF. The CDR3 DNA sequence: TGTGCCACCAGCAGACTGGGAGGCGGGGGACCCCTCCACTTT.

This chain uses TRBV7-2 with TRBJ2-1; the D gene could be TRBD1 or TRBD2 (5 bases each). V lost 6 bases to trimming and J lost 5 bases, with 11 bases between them. This CDR3 is 13 amino acids long. From germline, CDR1 is SGHTA and CDR2 FQGNSA. CDR3 amino acids: CASSTGRNNEQFF. CDR3 nucleotides: TGTGCCAGCAGTACGGGACGCAACAATGAGCAGTTCTTC.

This clone has a handful of counts. The chain employs TRBV3-1 (or the pseudogene TRBV3-2) and TRBJ2-5; D remains ambiguous. CDR1 is LGHDT and CDR2 is YNNKEL in the germline V gene (reference sequence). Trimming left V 3 bases short and J 2 bases short, with 7 bases between. This CDR3 comprises 13 residues. The CDR3 coding sequence is TGTGCCAGCAGCCAGGGCATTCAAGAGACCCAGTACTTC. The encoded protein is CASSQGIQETQYF.

The CDR3 protein is CASGSPGSGEYF. The CDR3 DNA reads as TGTGCTAGTGGTTCCCCCGGCAGCGGGGAGTACTTC. The chain combines TRBV12-5 with TRBJ2-7, with 7 nucleotides matching TRBD2. Germline values: CDR1 LGHNT, CDR2 FRNRAP. With V trimmed by 4 bases and J by 11 bases, 8 bases remained unmatched. This CDR3 has 12 residues.

V gene TRBV5-1 combines with J gene TRBJ2-1; 11 bases are a match to TRBD2. V lost 0 bases and J lost 5; bases outside the gene matches: 7. The CDR3 runs to 17 residues. Looked up from germline, CDR1 is SGHRS and CDR2 is YFSETQ. The CDR3 bases are TGCGCCAGCAGCTTGGGACTAGCGGGGCGCAAACACAATGAGCAGTTCTTC. Translating it yields CASSLGLAGRKHNEQFF.

V gene TRBV9 combines with J gene TRBJ1-2; a possible D gene is TRBD1 (5 bases). The V gene's germline CDR1 is SGDLS and CDR2 YYNGEE. The CDR3 runs to 13 residues. The germline V and J ends were trimmed by 4 bases and 4 bases, with 11 bases remaining between them. Written as DNA, the CDR3 is TGTGCCAGCAGCCTCTTGGGGGTCTATGGCTACACCTTC. Translated: CASSLLGVYGYTF.

The chain joins TRBV9 to TRBJ2-3, with 12 bases identical to TRBD1. Germline V gives CDR1 SGDLS, CDR2 YYNGEE. The CDR3 is 19 residues long. The junction had 14 bases not matched to a gene; V was cut back by 1 base and J by 5 bases. For the CDR3, the DNA is TGTGCCAGCAGCGTAACGCGAAACCGGGACAGGGGGCGAAGAGATACGCAGTATTTT. Residues: CASSVTRNRDRGRRDTQYF.

As concerns this clone: Within the sample, other DNA sequences also encode this same CDR3. This rearrangement joins TRBV19 to TRBJ1-1; tentative D call: TRBD1 (5 bases). The germline CDR1 and CDR2 sequences are LNHDA and SQIVND (reference sequence). The V gene lost 5 bases and the J gene lost 1 base, with 8 bases spanning the gap. This CDR3 region has 13 residues. In nucleotides, the CDR3 is TGTGCCAGTAGTTTGGGGGGGAACACTGAAGCTTTCTTT. This translates into CASSLGGNTEAFF. The variable domain in full, with the rest retrieved from reference TRBV19 and TRBJ1-1, is DGGITQSPKYLFRKEGQNVTLSCEQNLNHDAMYWYRQDPGQGLRLIYYSQIVNDFQKGDIAEGYSVSREKKESFPLTVTSAQKNPTAFYLCASSLGGNTEAFFGQGTRLTVV.

The chain joins TRBV27 to TRBJ2-2; D may be TRBD1 (5 bases). V lost 3 bases and J 5 bases, leaving 16 bases between the germline ends. Germline V gives CDR1 MNHEY, CDR2 SMNVEV (reference sequence). This CDR3 is 16 amino acids long. The CDR3 nucleotides are TGTGCCAGCAGTTTTGGTCGGCAGGGAAGGACCGGGGAGCTGTTTTTT. Translating it yields CASSFGRQGRTGELFF.

The J gene is TRBJ2-6, the V gene TRBV7-9; D gene uncertain. The CDR3 length is 17 residues. Germline CDR1 SEHNR, CDR2 FQNEAQ (reference sequence). Trimming removed 1 base at V and 1 base at J, with 11 bases between. The CDR3 nucleotides are TGTGCCAGCAGCTTAGTGGCACGCGAATCTGGGGCCAACGTCCTGACTTTC. As protein: CASSLVARESGANVLTF.

The chain recombines TRBV5-1 with TRBJ1-4; D is undetermined. Germline CDR1 reads SGHRS; CDR2 reads YFSETQ. Trimming left V 5 bases short and J 2 bases short, with 10 bases between. CDR3 length: 14 amino acids. CDR3 residues: CASREGTTNEKLFF. For the CDR3, the DNA is TGCGCCAGCAGAGAGGGAACGACTAATGAAAAACTGTTTTTT.

A few counts support this clone. The chain's CDR3 is CASSQEGGRANQPQHF. CDR3 coding DNA: TGCGCCAGCAGCCAAGAAGGCGGCAGGGCGAATCAGCCCCAGCATTTT. The V gene is TRBV4-1, the J gene TRBJ1-5; tentatively, D is TRBD1 (5 bases). Germline lookup yields CDR1 MGHRA and CDR2 YSYEKL. The V gene lost 0 bases and the J gene lost 4 bases, with 13 bases spanning the gap. This CDR3 is built from 16 residues.

The chain has TRBV27 and TRBJ1-1; no clear D gene. The ends were cut back, 5 bases at V and 4 bases at J, with 14 bases in the middle. The CDR3 is made up of 14 amino acids. Germline CDR1 and CDR2: MNHEY and SMNVEV (reference sequence). The DNA of the CDR3 is TGTGCCAGCAGTCCCTTGGGCTTTGGCACTGAAGCTTTCTTT. Amino acid sequence: CASSPLGFGTEAFF.

This clone was picked up a small number of times. The gene calls are TRBV7-9 and TRBJ2-2, with D possibly called TRBD1 or TRBD2 (5 bases each). Germline V gene lookup returns CDR1 SEHNR and CDR2 FQNEAQ (reference sequence). The germline V and J ends were trimmed by 10 bases and 1 base, with 10 bases remaining between them. The CDR3 has 13 residues. The CDR3 coding sequence is TGTGCCACCGGGGACGGGAACACCGGGGAGCTGTTTTTT. Its protein is CATGDGNTGELFF.

V is TRBV19 and J is TRBJ2-3; tentatively, D is TRBD2 (6 bases). Trimming removed 3 bases from V and 0 bases from J, with 10 bases in between. The length of the CDR3 is 15 residues. CDR1 is LNHDA and CDR2 is SQIVND in the germline V gene (reference sequence). Written as DNA, the CDR3 is TGTGCCAGTAGTATTCGGGCGGGGAGCACAGATACGCAGTATTTT. This encodes CASSIRAGSTDTQYF.

Here the CDR3 DNA reads TGTGCCAGCAGCTTAGTACCGGGGTCTGGAAACACCATATATTTT. It yields the protein CASSLVPGSGNTIYF. The chain links TRBV7-6 to TRBJ1-3, with D unresolved. The V and J ends lost 1 base and 1 base respectively, with 8 bases between them. In germline, CDR1 is SGHVS, CDR2 FNYEAQ. The length of the CDR3 is 15 residues.

The chain links TRBV11-2 to TRBJ1-4, with D uncertain. The CDR3 extends over 15 amino acids. Deletions cut 0 bases from V and 3 bases from J, with 8 bases between. Looked up from germline, CDR1 is SGHAT and CDR2 is FQNNGV. The CDR3 DNA reads as TGTGCCAGCAGCTTAGAATTGAGGGCTAATGAAAAACTGTTTTTT. This sequence encodes CASSLELRANEKLFF.

The rearrangement links TRBV6-2 or TRBV6-3 to TRBJ2-2; D possibly uses TRBD1 or TRBD2 (6 bases each). The V and J ends lost 0 bases and 2 bases respectively, with 10 bases between them. The germline CDR1 and CDR2 sequences are MNHEY and SVGEGT. This CDR3 is built from 16 residues. The CDR3 nucleotides are TGTGCCAGCAGTTACTCCCCCGGGGGCAACACCGGGGAGCTGTTTTTT. It translates to CASSYSPGGNTGELFF.

This chain uses TRBV9 with TRBJ2-2; the match to TRBD2 covers 12 bases. Germline lookup yields CDR1 SGDLS and CDR2 YYNGEE. This CDR3 is 18 amino acids long. The trim removed 2 bases at V and 0 bases at J, leaving 5 bases unmatched. CDR3: CASSVPTSGGTNTGELFF. The CDR3 nucleotides read TGTGCCAGCAGCGTCCCGACTAGCGGGGGAACGAACACCGGGGAGCTGTTTTTT.

This chain connects TRBV11-2 to TRBJ2-1, with a weak D call TRBD1 (8 bases). The CDR3 sequence is 14 residues long. The germline V gene has CDR1 SGHAT and CDR2 FQNNGV. Between the trimmed V and J ends, which lost 5 bases and 4 bases, there was a span of 12 bases. The CDR3: CASSTGGGYNEQFF. CDR3 bases: TGTGCCAGCAGCACAGGGGGGGGTTACAATGAGCAGTTCTTC.